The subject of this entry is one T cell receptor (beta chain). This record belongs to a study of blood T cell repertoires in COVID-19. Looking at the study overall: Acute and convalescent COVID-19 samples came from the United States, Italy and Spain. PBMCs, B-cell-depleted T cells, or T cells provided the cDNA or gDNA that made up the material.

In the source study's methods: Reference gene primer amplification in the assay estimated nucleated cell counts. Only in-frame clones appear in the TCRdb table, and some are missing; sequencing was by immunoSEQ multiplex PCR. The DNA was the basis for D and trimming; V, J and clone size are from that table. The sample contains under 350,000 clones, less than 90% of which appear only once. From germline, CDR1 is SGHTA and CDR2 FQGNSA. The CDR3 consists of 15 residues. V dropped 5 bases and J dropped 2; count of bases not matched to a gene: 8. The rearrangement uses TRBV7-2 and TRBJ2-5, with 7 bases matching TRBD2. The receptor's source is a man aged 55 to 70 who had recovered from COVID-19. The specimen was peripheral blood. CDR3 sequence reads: CASSKGLLLQETQYF. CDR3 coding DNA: TGTGCCAGCAGCAAGGGACTACTCCTACAAGAGACCCAGTACTTC.